This T cell receptor beta chain derives from a study of PD-1 blockade in classical Hodgkin lymphoma. All the patients suffered relapse after autologous stem cell transplantation, and brentuximab vedotin exposure differed. Purification of CD4+ T cells from thawed PBMCs was performed via magnetic negative selection. A note on this clone: What it binds is unknown.

Profiling relied on immunoSEQ multiplex PCR, and the TCRdb table lists in-frame clones only, not all of them. Here the sample spans approximately 28,000 clones, around 80% being singletons. Study observations and caveats: Only CD4+ TCR diversity, not CD8+, had risen significantly by C4D1. Possible causes of repertoire differences, disease activity or prior therapy, remain undefined.

The CDR3 has 13 amino acids. V lost 3 bases, J lost 7 bases, and 2 bases stayed unmatched. Germline CDR1 is SEHNR and CDR2 is FQNEAQ (reference sequence). Material: CD4+ T cells from blood, obtained at baseline. The V and J genes are TRBV7-9 and TRBJ2-7; TRBD1 matches at 11 bases. This clonotype originated in a human donor with classical Hodgkin lymphoma. The DNA for the CDR3 is TGTGCCAGCAGCTTGGGGGACAGGGGGGAGCAGTACTTC. This gives the protein CASSLGDRGEQYF. The variable domain in full, with the rest retrieved from reference TRBV7-9 and TRBJ2-7, is DTGVSQNPRHKITKRGQNVTFRCDPISEHNRLYWYRQTLGQGPEFLTYFQNEAQLEKSRLLSDRFSAERPKGSFSTLEIQRTEQGDSAMYLCASSLGDRGEQYFGPGTRLTVT.